The 14 T cell receptor beta chains below all came from one sample that was sequenced in a study of regulatory T cells in long-lasting Graves disease. CDR3 regions were amplified by Arm-PCR using iRepertoire HTBI primers to build TCR beta libraries. TCRdb reanalysed the multiplex PCR reads using MiXCR and keeps one entry per CDR3 protein. The table records more than 650,000 distinct CDR3 sequences, about 30% of them present only once. The time point denotes: persistent/refractory GD, antithyroid drugs over 5 years with positive TRAb. With RNA extracted from PBMCs as input, the TCR library was made. The specimen comprised peripheral blood mononuclear cells (PBMCs), sampled when the disease was refractory, from a patient treated with antithyroid drugs. These receptors all come from a female donor with Graves disease.

This clonotype was counted between two and nine times. V and J are TRBV19 and TRBJ2-2; 12 bases map to TRBD2. V lost 6 bases to trimming and J lost 5 bases; unmatched junction nucleotides: 7. CDR1 is LNHDA and CDR2 is SQIVND in the germline V gene (reference sequence). CDR3 length: 16 residues. The CDR3 region has the DNA TGTGCCAGTAGGCTAGCGGGAGGGCCGAGGACCGGGGAGCTGTTTTTT. As protein: CASRLAGGPRTGELFF.

V gene TRBV11-2 combines with J gene TRBJ2-4, with 10 nucleotides matching TRBD1. Germline CDR1 and CDR2: SGHAT and FQNNGV. CDR3 size: 18 residues. With V trimmed by 2 bases and J by 8 bases, 15 bases remained unmatched. CDR3 nucleotide sequence: TGTGCCAGCAGCTTATCTCGGGGGACAGGGGTTGGTGAATACATTCAGTACTTC. Its protein is CASSLSRGTGVGEYIQYF.

This chain uses TRBV7-6 with TRBJ2-7, with D perhaps TRBD1 (5 bases). Germline CDR1 reads SGHVS; CDR2 reads FNYEAQ. The length of the CDR3 is 13 residues. V dropped 3 bases and J dropped 3 bases, with 9 bases sitting between them. CDR3 in DNA: TGTGCCAGCAGCTTGTACAGGAACTACGAGCAGTACTTC. Its translation is CASSLYRNYEQYF.

The V gene is TRBV19, the J gene TRBJ1-1, with D possibly TRBD1 on 5 matching bases. Germline CDR1 is LNHDA and CDR2 is SQIVND (reference sequence). There are 13 residues in the CDR3. V dropped 5 bases and J dropped 6 bases, with 13 bases sitting between them. The CDR3 DNA follows: TGTGCCAGTAGTCAACACCAGGGCGCTGAAGCTTTCTTT. It is translated as CASSQHQGAEAFF.

This clonotype was seen ten or more times. The J gene is TRBJ1-2, the V gene TRBV18, with no clear D. Germline loops: CDR1 KGHSH, CDR2 LQKENI. Trimming stripped 3 bases from V and 2 bases from J, with 7 bases between. This CDR3 is built from 13 residues. In nucleotides, the CDR3 is TGTGCCAGCTCACCGTCAGAGAACTATGGCTACACCTTC. Translating gives CASSPSENYGYTF.

The chain employs TRBV27 and TRBJ2-2; D not resolved. Germline lookup yields CDR1 MNHEY and CDR2 SMNVEV (reference sequence). CDR3 length equals 14 residues. Deletions cut 5 bases from V and 4 bases from J, with 11 bases between. DNA of the CDR3: TGTGCCAGCAGTGGCGGACCGATCACCGGGGAGCTGTTTTTT. This encodes CASSGGPITGELFF.

This clonotype came up many times. The chain joins TRBV7-3 to TRBJ2-7; D possibly matches TRBD1 or TRBD2 (5 bases each). The V gene lost 5 bases and the J gene lost 2 bases, with 16 bases spanning the gap. The V gene's germline CDR1 is SGHTA and CDR2 FQGTGA. The CDR3 has 15 residues. Here the CDR3 reads CASSLTGTGTYEQYF. DNA for the CDR3: TGTGCCAGCAGCCTCACCGGGACGGGAACCTACGAGCAGTACTTC.

This clonotype was seen more than once but under ten times. CDR3 nucleotide sequence: TGCGCCAGCAGCTTGCGACCAGGGGGATCGAACACTGAAGCTTTCTTT. It yields the protein CASSLRPGGSNTEAFF. The rearrangement joins TRBV5-1 to TRBJ1-1; 7 nucleotides agree with TRBD1. The junction had 7 bases not matched to a gene; V was cut back by 1 base and J by 1 base. Germline assignment: CDR1 SGHRS and CDR2 YFSETQ. This CDR3 is built from 16 residues.

In its sample, this clonotype was seen a few times. The chain has TRBV5-4 and TRBJ2-7; D is possibly TRBD1 or TRBD2 (5 bases each). The CDR3 spans 15 residues. Trimming stripped 2 bases from V and 2 bases from J, with 14 bases between. CDR1 and CDR2 (germline): SGHNT, YYREEE (reference sequence). This CDR3 reads CASSFTGGGTYEQYF. The CDR3, as DNA: TGTGCCAGCAGCTTCACAGGAGGCGGAACCTACGAGCAGTACTTC.

This clonotype was counted a few times. This sequence joins TRBV6-5 and TRBJ1-5, with 10 bases aligning to TRBD1. Germline trimming cut 2 bases from V and 9 bases from J; bases unmatched to any gene: 10. The length of the CDR3 is 16 residues. Germline V gene lookup returns CDR1 MNHEY and CDR2 SVGAGI. The CDR3 sequence: CASSYGDRGQLAPQHF. The CDR3 bases are TGTGCCAGCAGTTACGGTGACAGGGGGCAATTGGCGCCCCAGCATTTT.

The chain is built from TRBV10-1 and TRBJ1-5; no definite D call. Trimming shortened V by 6 bases and J by 2 bases, and 17 bases separated the two germline ends. The length of the CDR3 is 16 residues. Germline V gene data show CDR1 as WNHNN and CDR2 as SYGVQD (reference sequence). In nucleotides, the CDR3 is TGCGCCAGCAGGAGAGGACGGTGCGTGGGCAATCAGCCCCAGCATTTT. Protein sequence: CASRRGRCVGNQPQHF.

This clonotype was detected a few times. The V gene is TRBV4-1, the J gene TRBJ1-1; no definite D call. This CDR3 has 13 amino acids. Germline V gives CDR1 MGHRA, CDR2 YSYEKL. Trimming cost V 4 bases and J 4 bases, with 10 bases left between them. CDR3 sequence (DNA): TGCGCCAGCAGCCGGGAGGGCGGCACTGAAGCTTTCTTT. Its translation: CASSREGGTEAFF.

Remarks on this clonotype: In this CDR3 the conserved last residue, phenylalanine or tryptophan, is missing, so a read error is likely. CDR3 nucleotides: TGTGCCATCAGCCAGGGGAGCGGTGAAAAACTGTTTCTT. Residues: CAISQGSGEKLFL. V is TRBV10-3 and J is TRBJ1-4, with D possibly TRBD1 on 6 matching bases. CDR3 length: 13 residues. Per germline, CDR1 ENHRY and CDR2 SYGVKD. V gave up 6 bases and J gave up 7 bases, with 12 bases separating them.

The rearrangement links TRBV7-9 to TRBJ2-2, with D unclear. V lost 7 bases and J 2 bases, leaving 11 bases between the germline ends. Germline values: CDR1 SEHNR, CDR2 FQNEAQ (reference sequence). The CDR3 length is 14 residues. The CDR3 DNA follows: TGTGCCAGCACATCAGACTCCAACACCGGGGAGCTGTTTTTT. Residues: CASTSDSNTGELFF.